The 7 T cell receptor beta chains below were found in one sample sequenced in a study of OX40 agonist ivuxolimab in advanced cancers. The data were produced by immunoSEQ multiplex PCR, yet TCRdb's version contains in-frame clones alone and is incomplete. This sample has approximately 76,000 clones, with more than 90% found just once. Sequencing used CD4+ or CD8+ T cells sorted from blood, obtained in a trial of the OX40 agonist ivuxolimab. These receptors all stem from an adult with an advanced solid tumor such as melanoma, head and neck, liver or kidney cancer.

This clone appeared a few times. The chain recombines TRBV4-2 with TRBJ1-4, with D perhaps TRBD1 (6 bases). From germline, CDR1 is LGHNA and CDR2 YNFKEQ. V was clipped by 0 bases and J by 7 bases, with 12 bases between them. This CDR3 has 15 amino acids. CDR3 region: CASSQEEGGSEKLFF. The DNA for the CDR3 is TGTGCCAGCAGCCAAGAGGAGGGGGGGAGTGAAAAACTGTTTTTT.

CDR3 bases: TGTGCCAGCAGCTTAGGGGACAGGGGCAATCAGCCCCAGCATTTT. Translation: CASSLGDRGNQPQHF. This chain joins TRBV13 and TRBJ1-5; 8 positions agree with TRBD1. With V trimmed by 0 bases and J by 2 bases, 0 bases remained unmatched. Germline V gene sequence: CDR1 PRHDT, CDR2 FYEKMQ (reference sequence). This CDR3 is 15 amino acids long.

The chain uses TRBV27 and TRBJ1-1; D is uncertain. Germline CDR1 and CDR2: MNHEY and SMNVEV (reference sequence). V gave up 3 bases and J gave up 2 bases, with 7 bases separating them. The CDR3 extends over 13 amino acids. CDR3 amino acids: CASSLVSNTEAFF. The CDR3, as DNA: TGTGCCAGCAGTTTGGTGTCTAACACTGAAGCTTTCTTT.

The gene calls are TRBV5-6 and TRBJ2-5; D is perhaps TRBD1 (6 bases). The end of the DNA aligns better with TRBJ2-7, so the J call may be wrong. Per the germline V gene, CDR1 is SGHDT and CDR2 is YYEEEE. This CDR3 has 13 amino acids. CDR3 loop: CASSATGTYEQYF. DNA of the CDR3: TGTGCCAGCAGCGCGACAGGAACCTACGAGCAGTACTTC.

J is TRBJ2-7 and V is TRBV14; no definite D call. Per germline, CDR1 SGHDN and CDR2 FVKESK. The CDR3 totals 12 residues. The V end lost 1 base, the J end lost 6 bases, and 7 bases lay between the germline ends. The chain's CDR3 is CASSQVGVEQYF. The CDR3 DNA follows: TGTGCCAGCAGCCAAGTTGGGGTCGAGCAGTACTTC.

The rearrangement joins TRBV7-9 to TRBJ2-5; 11 nucleotides match TRBD2. V lost 4 bases, J lost 5 bases, and 9 bases stayed unmatched. This CDR3 is built from 16 residues. The germline CDR1 and CDR2 sequences are SEHNR and FQNEAQ (reference sequence). Here the CDR3 reads CASSSLSGGAWETQYF. Written as DNA, the CDR3 is TGTGCCAGCAGCTCCCTTAGCGGGGGGGCCTGGGAGACCCAGTACTTC.

The rearrangement uses TRBV7-6 and TRBJ2-7; TRBD2 matches 9 bases. Germline V gene data show CDR1 as SGHVS and CDR2 as FNYEAQ. Losses at the gene ends were 6 bases for V and 3 bases for J; bases not matched to a gene: 18. The CDR3 runs 18 residues. CDR3 residues: CASSNPEASGDTYYEQYF. The CDR3 nucleotides are TGTGCCAGCAGTAACCCCGAAGCTAGCGGGGATACTTACTACGAGCAGTACTTC.